The next 26 T cell receptor beta chains were all read from a single sample in a study of post-analysis software for immune sequencing data. Overall study findings and caveats: About five TRBV segments, including TRBV5-6, TRBV5-1 and TRBV20-1, were more frequent in patients than controls.

Prepared libraries of TCR beta cDNA carried unique molecular identifiers. TCRdb re-derived calls from the PCR reads in MiXCR, one entry per CDR3 protein. The sample includes hundreds of thousands of distinct CDR3 sequences, nearly 45% seen only once; the top ten take 9% to 13%. These receptors have no known antigen. Sequencing was performed on blood. Source of these receptors: a girl aged 10-17 years with multiple sclerosis.

The sample holds one count of this clonotype. The CDR3 bases are TGTGCCAGCAGCCAAGATAGGGTGTTGTCTGGACAGGGGGCCGGTGGCTACACCTTC. This encodes CASSQDRVLSGQGAGGYTF. The chain links TRBV3-1 to TRBJ1-2, with 11 nucleotides matching TRBD1. The CDR3 is 19 residues long. Trimming cost V 0 bases and J 7 bases; bases outside gene matches: 16. CDR1 is LGHDT and CDR2 is YNNKEL in the germline V gene (reference sequence).

This clonotype was seen more than once but under ten times. In DNA, the CDR3 is TGTGCCAGCACCAGCGGTGGATGCTGCGAGACCCAGTACTTC. Translating gives CASTSGGCCETQYF. The chain couples TRBV21-1 to TRBJ2-5. TRBV21-1 is labeled a pseudogene. This CDR3 is built from 14 residues.

This sequence joins TRBV7-2 and TRBJ1-2; D perhaps matches TRBD1 (5 bases). This CDR3 is built from 17 residues. Germline CDR1 SGHTA, CDR2 FQGNSA. V lost 4 bases and J 6 bases, leaving 24 bases between the germline ends. The CDR3 DNA reads TGTGCCAGCAGCTCCTCCGCATTTCTAGGGGCGACGGATGGCTACACCTTC. This codes for CASSSSAFLGATDGYTF.

The V call is TRBV9, the J call TRBJ1-1, with 12 bases that match TRBD1. Germline-derived CDR1 and CDR2 are SGDLS and YYNGEE. The CDR3 spans 15 residues. V gave up 4 bases and J gave up 6 bases; unmatched junction bases: 7. CDR3: CASSQRDRGPSEAFF. CDR3 nucleotides: TGTGCCAGCAGCCAACGGGACAGGGGGCCGTCTGAAGCTTTCTTT.

This clonotype appeared once. Germline is not matched at one junction end, which may reflect a read error. J is TRBJ2-5 and V is TRBV28; D is ambiguous. There are 11 residues in the CDR3. Germline lookup yields CDR1 MDHEN and CDR2 SYDVKM. The CDR3 loop is CTSSWQETQYF. The DNA of the CDR3 is TGTACCAGCAGTTGGCAAGAGACCCAGTACTTC.

V gene TRBV18 combines with J gene TRBJ1-1; maybe TRBD1 (5 bases). This CDR3 is 16 amino acids long. CDR1 is KGHSH, CDR2 LQKENI, per germline. The V end lost 1 base, the J end lost 1 base, and 13 bases lay between the germline ends. The CDR3 coding sequence is TGTGCCAGCTCACCACGAGCTGGGGCAAGGAACACTGAAGCTTTCTTT. Amino acid sequence: CASSPRAGARNTEAFF.

This rearrangement joins TRBV25-1 to TRBJ2-7; D possibly corresponds to TRBD2 (5 bases). Per the germline V gene, CDR1 is MGHDK and CDR2 is SYGVNS. V was clipped by 4 bases and J by 1 base, with 11 bases between them. The CDR3 spans 14 residues. The CDR3 region is CASSAFRGSYEQYF. Here the CDR3 DNA reads TGTGCCAGCAGTGCATTTCGGGGTTCCTACGAGCAGTACTTC.

This chain links TRBV7-9 with TRBJ2-1; TRBD2 aligns across 11 bases. The CDR3 has 17 residues. J was trimmed by 5 bases and V by 5 bases; bases with no gene match: 11. Germline V gives CDR1 SEHNR, CDR2 FQNEAQ (reference sequence). DNA of the CDR3: TGTGCCAGCAGCCCTACTAGCGGGGGCCTAATAAACAATGAGCAGTTCTTC. The encoded protein is CASSPTSGGLINNEQFF.

A single count supports this clonotype. One end of the junction does not line up with germline, which may come from a read error. The chain links TRBV3-1 to TRBJ2-7; TRBD2 agrees at 13 bases. The assigned J gene may be wrong: the sequence end matches TRBJ2-5 better. This CDR3 comprises 18 residues. Germline V lookup: CDR1 LGHDT, CDR2 YNNKEL (reference sequence). The CDR3 DNA reads TGTGTCAGCAGCCAAGATTCCCTCACTAGCGGGAGGGAAGAGACCCAGTACTTC. Its translation: CVSSQDSLTSGREETQYF.

The chain links TRBV29-1 to TRBJ1-1; 12 bases are a match to TRBD1. CDR1 and CDR2 (germline): SQVTM, ANQGSEA. The trim removed 6 bases at V and 6 bases at J, leaving 2 bases unmatched. This CDR3 comprises 12 residues. The CDR3 sequence is CSVGTGGSEAFF. The CDR3 bases are TGCAGCGTGGGGACAGGGGGCTCTGAAGCTTTCTTT.

The V gene is TRBV27, the J gene TRBJ2-7; the D call may be TRBD1 or TRBD2 (6 bases each). This CDR3 spans 14 amino acids. Trimming took off 9 bases at V and 0 bases at J, with 15 bases between the two ends. Germline values: CDR1 MNHEY, CDR2 SMNVEV (reference sequence). The CDR3 loop reads CASLGGESSYEQYF. CDR3 coding DNA: TGTGCCAGTCTCGGGGGCGAAAGCTCCTACGAGCAGTACTTC.

This clonotype was counted between two and nine times. The rearrangement uses TRBV11-2 and TRBJ2-3; 8 positions agree with TRBD2. CDR3 length: 15 amino acids. Germline loops: CDR1 SGHAT, CDR2 FQNNGV. Trimming cost V 6 bases and J 2 bases; bases outside gene matches: 7. Here the CDR3 reads CASSQLAGTTDTQYF. The CDR3 nucleotides read TGTGCCAGCAGTCAATTAGCGGGGACCACAGATACGCAGTATTTT.

The V call is TRBV12-3 or TRBV12-4, the J call TRBJ2-4; no clear D gene. TRBJ2-7 explains the end of the DNA better; the J call may be wrong. There are 13 residues in the CDR3. CDR3 loop: CASSLSYRDEQYF. CDR3 in DNA: TGTGCCAGCAGTTTAAGTTATAGGGACGAGCAGTACTTC.

This clonotype was recorded a few times. The chain employs TRBV20-1 and TRBJ1-2; D not certain. This CDR3 comprises 15 residues. CDR1 is DFQATT and CDR2 is SNEGSKA in the germline V gene (reference sequence). V shed 5 bases and J shed 1 base, with 17 bases lying between them. CDR3 amino acids: CSAPRPGLNNYGYTF. CDR3 bases: TGCAGTGCTCCTAGACCCGGGCTAAATAACTATGGCTACACCTTC.

The V gene is TRBV6-5, the J gene TRBJ1-1; unclear D gene. The germline V and J ends were trimmed by 5 bases and 8 bases, with 12 bases remaining between them. There are 12 residues in the CDR3. Looked up from germline, CDR1 is MNHEY and CDR2 is SVGAGI. This CDR3 is CASSRDPREAFF. CDR3 nucleotides: TGTGCCAGCAGTCGCGATCCTCGGGAAGCTTTCTTT.

This clonotype was detected a few times. The CDR3 nucleotides read TGCAGCGTTGAACGGCCGGGGGGGCCTGAGCAGTTCTTC. Encoded protein: CSVERPGGPEQFF. The gene calls are TRBV29-1 and TRBJ2-1; 8 nucleotides match TRBD2. CDR3 length: 13 residues. Germline CDR1 and CDR2: SQVTM and ANQGSEA. With 2 bases clipped from V and 9 bases from J, the junction kept 6 bases outside the gene matches.

This clonotype was detected only once. This chain links TRBV20-1 with TRBJ2-3; 9 bases are shared with TRBD2. The CDR3 loop spans 14 amino acids. The trim removed 5 bases at V and 3 bases at J, leaving 6 bases unmatched. Germline V gene lookup returns CDR1 DFQATT and CDR2 SNEGSKA (reference sequence). In DNA form, the CDR3 reads TGCAGTGCTGGGGCTAGCGGGAAAACAGATACGCAGTATTTT. Its protein is CSAGASGKTDTQYF.

The CDR3 region has the DNA TGTGCCACCAGTGCCCTTACGGGAGGCTACAATGAGCAGTTCTTC. It specifies CATSALTGGYNEQFF. The chain joins TRBV24-1 to TRBJ2-1; 7 nucleotides match TRBD2. The CDR3 contains 15 residues. Trimming at V came to 5 bases and at J to 3 bases, leaving 6 bases not matched to a gene. Germline CDR1 KGHDR, CDR2 SFDVKD.

V usage is TRBV7-3 and J usage is TRBJ2-5; D may correspond to TRBD1 or TRBD2 (5 bases each). Germline lookup yields CDR1 SGHTA and CDR2 FQGTGA. The V gene lost 5 bases and the J gene lost 4 bases, with 14 bases spanning the gap. The CDR3 loop spans 14 amino acids. CDR3 amino acids: CASSRGPGGETQYF. CDR3 DNA sequence: TGTGCCAGCAGCCGGGGACCTGGTGGAGAGACCCAGTACTTC.

On this clonotype: Its ends do not fully match the called genes, so a read error is possible. The rearrangement uses TRBV7-8 and TRBJ1-5, with 10 bases identical to TRBD1. This CDR3 spans 18 amino acids. The germline gives CDR1 SGHVS, CDR2 FQNEAQ. This CDR3 reads CATSFTLTGGRSNQPQHF. For the CDR3, the DNA is TGTGCCACCAGCTTTACTTTGACAGGGGGCCGGAGCAATCAGCCCCAGCATTTT.

This clonotype was counted between two and nine times. The chain links TRBV7-9 to TRBJ2-5; perhaps D is TRBD1 or TRBD2 (5 bases each). The assigned J gene may be wrong: the sequence end matches TRBJ2-7 better. Germline V gene data show CDR1 as SEHNR and CDR2 as FQNEAQ (reference sequence). The CDR3 is 16 amino acids. In DNA, the CDR3 is TGTGCCAGCAGCTTAAAGGGACCTCCAGGACCCTACGAGCAGTACTTC. Its translation is CASSLKGPPGPYEQYF.

This clonotype was observed a few times. This chain connects TRBV7-6 to TRBJ2-7; D unclear. Trimming pared 4 bases from V and 5 bases from J, leaving 15 bases between. Germline CDR1 and CDR2: SGHVS and FNYEAQ. The CDR3 spans 14 residues. The CDR3 DNA reads as TGTGCCAGCAGCTCATCCGTACAGTTCCACGAGCAGTACTTC. It translates to CASSSSVQFHEQYF.

The J gene is TRBJ2-7, the V gene TRBV28; 11 bases are a match to TRBD2. Germline V CDR1 and CDR2: MDHEN, SYDVKM. V dropped 8 bases and J dropped 4; count of bases not matched to a gene: 7. This CDR3 spans 14 amino acids. The CDR3 DNA reads TGTGCCAGCGCGAGGCGACTAGCGGGGTACGAGCAGTACTTC. This codes for CASARRLAGYEQYF.

The V gene is TRBV20-1, the J gene TRBJ2-1, with 8 positions matching TRBD2. The tail of the sequence fits TRBJ2-7 better, so the J call may be wrong. The germline V gene has CDR1 DFQATT and CDR2 SNEGSKA (reference sequence). The CDR3 runs to 14 residues. CDR3 sequence: CSVIDTAGGNEQYF. In nucleotides, the CDR3 is TGCAGTGTCATAGACACGGCGGGAGGCAATGAGCAGTACTTC.

The rearrangement uses TRBV5-6 and TRBJ1-3; D remains ambiguous. The germline CDR1 and CDR2 sequences are SGHDT and YYEEEE. CDR3 size: 14 residues. The V and J ends lost 2 bases and 0 bases respectively, with 6 bases between them. The CDR3 is CASSFLSSGNTIYF. In DNA form, the CDR3 reads TGTGCCAGCAGCTTTCTATCCTCTGGAAACACCATATATTTT.

This clonotype appeared many times. CDR3: CASTRDPSDEQYF. The DNA for the CDR3 is TGTGCCAGCACACGGGACCCCAGCGACGAGCAGTACTTC. V is TRBV6-6 and J is TRBJ2-7, with D perhaps given as TRBD1 or TRBD2 (5 bases each). Deletions cut 7 bases from V and 5 bases from J, with 15 bases between. Per the germline V gene, CDR1 is MNHNY and CDR2 is SVGAGI (reference sequence). The CDR3 length is 13 residues.